Listed here are 23 T cell receptor beta chains from one sample, sequenced in a study of a mutant IDH1 vaccine in newly diagnosed glioma. This table comes from immunoSEQ multiplex PCR, and its TCRdb copy is limited to in-frame clones, with some not included. The sample has tens of thousands of clones, 76% seen once. These receptors' targets are unknown. Time point here: week 35, safety follow-up. Vaccinated patients received 300 ug of mutant IDH1 20-mer peptide per dose, with topical imiquimod. The sequencing here drew on PBMCs, taken from a glioma patient whose treatment included an IDH1 peptide vaccine. These receptors were collected from a man in his forties with glioma.

The CDR3 is CSARESDEQFF. CDR3 DNA sequence: TGCAGTGCTAGAGAGTCCGATGAGCAGTTCTTC. This sequence joins TRBV20-1 and TRBJ2-1; D call uncertain. V lost 0 bases, J lost 8 bases, and 5 bases lay in between. This CDR3 has 11 amino acids. Germline V gene lookup returns CDR1 DFQATT and CDR2 SNEGSKA (reference sequence).

The chain is built from TRBV4-1 and TRBJ2-3; 9 bases are shared with TRBD2. This CDR3 spans 17 amino acids. Per germline, CDR1 MGHRA and CDR2 YSYEKL. J gave up 5 bases and V 1 base, and 10 bases lay outside the gene matches. The CDR3, as DNA: TGCGCCAGCAGCCAAGGCCAGGGACTAGCCACCAGAGATACGCAGTATTTT. Its translation is CASSQGQGLATRDTQYF.

This clone is judged medium-sized. The CDR3 sequence: CASTSRGGQLDEQFF. The CDR3 DNA sequence: TGTGCCAGTACCTCGCGGGGGGGCCAGTTAGATGAGCAGTTCTTC. The rearrangement links TRBV6-6 to TRBJ2-1; 9 nucleotides match TRBD2. Looked up from germline, CDR1 is MNHNY and CDR2 is SVGAGI (reference sequence). The CDR3 spans 15 residues. V was clipped by 9 bases and J by 8 bases; unmatched bases: 14.

This clone was picked up a small number of times. The J gene is TRBJ1-5, the V gene TRBV6-1, with 7 bases identical to TRBD1. Germline V gene data show CDR1 as MNHNS and CDR2 as SASEGT. The CDR3 is 15 residues long. The V and J ends lost 2 bases and 4 bases, in that order; junction bases with no gene match: 5. The CDR3 protein is CASSESYRGNQPQHF. The CDR3 DNA reads TGTGCCAGCAGTGAATCTTACAGGGGAAATCAGCCCCAGCATTTT.

The chain combines TRBV2 with TRBJ2-5; D call uncertain. The CDR3 has 13 residues. Deletions cut 2 bases from V and 5 bases from J, with 9 bases between. Germline lookup yields CDR1 SNHLY and CDR2 FYNNEI. CDR3 sequence reads: CASSEPLGETQYF. The DNA of the CDR3 is TGTGCCAGCAGTGAACCCCTTGGGGAGACCCAGTACTTC.

This clone was counted only a few times. The chain combines TRBV13 with TRBJ2-7; D uncertain. The CDR3 consists of 14 residues. The V gene lost 0 bases and the J gene lost 4 bases, with 10 bases spanning the gap. Germline-derived CDR1 and CDR2 are PRHDT and FYEKMQ (reference sequence). CDR3 DNA sequence: TGTGCCAGCAGCTTAGGCCCCATTACTTACGAGCAGTACTTC. Translation gives CASSLGPITYEQYF.

The chain is built from TRBV7-9 and TRBJ2-7; 11 positions match TRBD2. Germline trimming cut 3 bases from V and 3 bases from J; bases unmatched to any gene: 10. The CDR3 loop spans 17 amino acids. Germline CDR1 SEHNR, CDR2 FQNEAQ (reference sequence). CDR3 protein: CASSFPSGTSGNYEQYF. The CDR3 DNA sequence: TGTGCCAGCAGCTTTCCCTCCGGGACTAGCGGAAACTACGAGCAGTACTTC.

The rearrangement joins TRBV10-2 to TRBJ2-1; the D gene could be TRBD1 or TRBD2 (5 bases each). There are 17 residues in the CDR3. Germline CDR1 is WSHSY and CDR2 is SAAADI. V was clipped by 0 bases and J by 3 bases, with 15 bases between them. The CDR3 DNA reads as TGCGCCAGCAGTGAGTCCCAAACAGGACTCCTCTACAATGAGCAGTTCTTC. Amino acids: CASSESQTGLLYNEQFF.

The chain recombines TRBV6-5 with TRBJ1-1; no clear D. Germline CDR1 is MNHEY and CDR2 is SVGAGI. Trimming shortened V by 8 bases and J by 1 base, and 8 bases separated the two germline ends. The CDR3 has 12 amino acids. CDR3 amino acids: CASSHTNTEAFF. Here the CDR3 DNA reads TGTGCCAGCTCCCACACGAACACTGAAGCTTTCTTT.

This chain links TRBV11-2 with TRBJ1-1; D is unclear. Germline-derived CDR1 and CDR2 are SGHAT and FQNNGV. V was trimmed by 8 bases and J by 0 bases, leaving 10 bases between them. The CDR3 covers 13 residues. This CDR3 reads CASRIGMNTEAFF. The CDR3 nucleotides read TGTGCCAGCCGAATTGGGATGAACACTGAAGCTTTCTTT. The entire variable domain, with the rest obtained from reference TRBV11-2 and TRBJ1-1, is as follows: EAGVAQSPRYKIIEKRQSVAFWCNPISGHATLYWYQQILGQGPKLLIQFQNNGVVDDSQLPKDRFSAERLKGVDSTLKIQPAKLEDSAVYLCASRIGMNTEAFFGQGTRLTVV.

The chain combines TRBV2 with TRBJ2-3, with 10 bases lining up with TRBD2. The germline V gene has CDR1 SNHLY and CDR2 FYNNEI. Trimming cost V 6 bases and J 3 bases; bases outside gene matches: 6. CDR3 length: 15 residues. CDR3 protein: CASSASGRITDTQYF. The CDR3 nucleotides are TGTGCCAGCAGCGCTAGCGGGAGAATTACAGATACGCAGTATTTT.

The chain has TRBV14 and TRBJ2-6, with TRBD2 as a possible D gene (6 bases). Between the trimmed V and J ends, which lost 6 bases and 4 bases, there was a span of 16 bases. Germline V gene lookup returns CDR1 SGHDN and CDR2 FVKESK. This CDR3 is built from 16 residues. CDR3 amino acids: CASSRGVAGGANVLTF. The CDR3 coding sequence is TGTGCCAGCAGTCGCGGGGTGGCGGGAGGGGCCAACGTCCTGACTTTC.

The chain carries TRBV12-5 and TRBJ1-3; possible D gene TRBD1, 5 bases. The CDR3 extends over 16 amino acids. The V and J ends lost 2 bases and 0 bases respectively, with 11 bases between them. Per germline, CDR1 LGHNT and CDR2 FRNRAP. The DNA for the CDR3 is TGTGCTAGTGGTTTGAGCCAGGGTCCCTCTGGAAACACCATATATTTT. It yields the protein CASGLSQGPSGNTIYF.

The chain recombines TRBV9 with TRBJ2-2, with D possibly matching TRBD1 (6 bases). This CDR3 comprises 15 residues. Trimming took 3 bases from V and 4 from J, leaving 13 bases between them. Germline values: CDR1 SGDLS, CDR2 YYNGEE. The CDR3 reads CASSGTGTSTGELFF. The DNA of the CDR3 is TGTGCCAGCAGCGGAACCGGGACATCCACCGGGGAGCTGTTTTTT. The entire variable domain, with the rest obtained from reference TRBV9 and TRBJ2-2, is as follows: DSGVTQTPKHLITATGQRVTLRCSPRSGDLSVYWYQQSLDQGLQFLIQYYNGEERAKGNILERFSAQQFPDLHSELNLSSLELGDSALYFCASSGTGTSTGELFFGEGSRLTVL.

V gene TRBV15 combines with J gene TRBJ1-2; tentative D call: TRBD1 (5 bases). The ends were cut back, 0 bases at V and 4 bases at J, with 12 bases in the middle. The CDR3 covers 15 residues. Germline lookup yields CDR1 LNHNV and CDR2 YYDKDF (reference sequence). The chain's CDR3 is CATSRDRASSYGYTF. The CDR3 coding sequence is TGTGCCACCAGCAGAGACAGGGCCTCTTCCTATGGCTACACCTTC.

The CDR3 DNA reads as TGTGCCAGCAGGGGGCTGTCGGGCGGCTCCTACGAGCAGTACTTC. Its translation: CASRGLSGGSYEQYF. The chain recombines TRBV27 with TRBJ2-7; perhaps TRBD1 as D (5 bases). The V and J ends lost 6 bases and 0 bases respectively, with 15 bases between them. The germline CDR1 and CDR2 sequences are MNHEY and SMNVEV (reference sequence). The CDR3 extends over 15 amino acids.

The genes are TRBV7-6 and TRBJ2-1; TRBD2 matches at 7 bases. The CDR3 consists of 16 residues. CDR1 and CDR2 (germline): SGHVS, FNYEAQ. With V trimmed by 0 bases and J by 5 bases, 7 bases remained unmatched. CDR3 coding DNA: TGTGCCAGCAGCTTAGCGTCCCAGCGGGGAGACAATGAGCAGTTCTTC. The encoded protein is CASSLASQRGDNEQFF.

J is TRBJ2-7 and V is TRBV7-9; D unresolved. CDR3 length: 16 amino acids. Trimming removed 4 bases at V and 3 bases at J, with 19 bases between. Germline V gives CDR1 SEHNR, CDR2 FQNEAQ (reference sequence). Written as DNA, the CDR3 is TGTGCCAGCAGCTCCGCCGAGGCAGTTAGTTACTACGAGCAGTACGTC. This sequence encodes CASSSAEAVSYYEQYV.

The chain links TRBV10-1 to TRBJ1-1; D ambiguous. Germline CDR1 is WNHNN and CDR2 is SYGVQD (reference sequence). This CDR3 region has 15 residues. The V and J ends lost 2 bases and 1 base respectively, with 11 bases between them. The CDR3 DNA sequence: TGCGCCAGCAGTGAGAATTTTGGGGAGAACACTGAAGCTTTCTTT. As protein: CASSENFGENTEAFF.

The rearrangement links TRBV5-6 to TRBJ2-1; 10 bases fit TRBD1. The CDR3 has 15 amino acids. V was pared by 3 bases and J by 9 bases, with 9 bases of the junction left unmatched. The V gene's germline CDR1 is SGHDT and CDR2 YYEEEE. CDR3: CASSSGQGYFGEQFF. The CDR3 nucleotides are TGTGCCAGCAGCTCGGGACAGGGGTATTTCGGTGAGCAGTTCTTC.

This clone was seen a few times. This sequence joins TRBV6-1 and TRBJ1-4, with D unresolved. The germline V and J ends were trimmed by 11 bases and 2 bases, with 12 bases remaining between them. From germline, CDR1 is MNHNS and CDR2 SASEGT. This CDR3 spans 13 amino acids. The CDR3 DNA reads as TGTGCCGGCCACTCGGGGACTAATGAAAAACTGTTTTTT. Encoded protein: CAGHSGTNEKLFF.

The rearrangement joins TRBV19 to TRBJ2-1; unclear D gene. The CDR3 contains 13 residues. Trimming stripped 7 bases from V and 0 bases from J, with 7 bases between. Germline CDR1 is LNHDA and CDR2 is SQIVND (reference sequence). Here the CDR3 reads CASTPSSYNEQFF. The CDR3 DNA follows: TGTGCCAGTACCCCTAGCTCCTACAATGAGCAGTTCTTC. The full variable domain, with the rest looked up from reference TRBV19 and TRBJ2-1, is DGGITQSPKYLFRKEGQNVTLSCEQNLNHDAMYWYRQDPGQGLRLIYYSQIVNDFQKGDIAEGYSVSREKKESFPLTVTSAQKNPTAFYLCASTPSSYNEQFFGPGTRLTVL.

This clone has a handful of counts. This CDR3 reads CASSPPPIPAFF. The CDR3, as DNA: TGTGCCAGCAGCCCTCCTCCCATACCGGCTTTCTTT. This chain connects TRBV7-2 to TRBJ1-1, with no clear D. Germline CDR1 and CDR2: SGHTA and FQGNSA. Trimming stripped 5 bases from V and 11 bases from J, with 15 bases between. This CDR3 is built from 12 residues. Based on the CDR3 plus reference TRBV7-2 and TRBJ1-1, the full variable domain is GAGVSQSPSNKVTEKGKDVELRCDPISGHTALYWYRQSLGQGLEFLIYFQGNSAPDKSGLPSDRFSAERTGGSVSTLTIQRTQQEDSAVYLCASSPPPIPAFFGQGTRLTVV.